The 32 T cell receptor beta chains below all came from one sample that was sequenced in a study of blood T cell repertoires in COVID-19. Sequencing was performed with immunoSEQ multiplex PCR; in TCRdb, only in-frame clones are kept and a portion is missing. The sample lists a few hundred thousand clones, approximately 87% occurring once. The sequenced sample consisted of peripheral blood. The receptors here all came from a man aged 55 to 69 with acute or convalescent COVID-19.

A few counts support this clone. The rearrangement joins TRBV6-2 or TRBV6-3 to TRBJ1-5; D is possibly TRBD1 (5 bases). Trimming left V 1 base short and J 4 bases short, with 8 bases between. The germline V gene has CDR1 MNHEY and CDR2 SVGEGT. CDR3 length: 14 amino acids. CDR3 region: CASSYLQENQPQHF. CDR3 DNA sequence: TGTGCCAGCAGTTACTTACAGGAAAATCAGCCCCAGCATTTT.

This clone was picked up a small number of times. The chain is built from TRBV6-5 and TRBJ1-2, with 8 bases lining up with TRBD1. Germline CDR1 MNHEY, CDR2 SVGAGI. The J segment lost 7 bases and the V segment lost 11 bases, leaving 6 bases of the junction unmatched. The CDR3 extends over 11 amino acids. DNA of the CDR3: TGTGCCGGTGGGACAGGCCTTGGCTACACCTTC. As protein: CAGGTGLGYTF.

The J gene is TRBJ1-4, the V gene TRBV28, with D maybe TRBD1 (5 bases). The germline gives CDR1 MDHEN, CDR2 SYDVKM. With 4 bases removed from V and 7 bases from J, the gap between germline ends came to 19 bases. This CDR3 has 16 amino acids. This chain's CDR3 is CASSSTTGGAGEKLFF. Written as DNA, the CDR3 is TGTGCCAGCAGTTCTACGACTGGAGGGGCCGGTGAAAAACTGTTTTTT.

The CDR3 DNA follows: TGCGCCAGCAGCCAAGGGGCCCGGACTAGCGGGAACGATGAGCAGTTCTTC. Its protein is CASSQGARTSGNDEQFF. This chain connects TRBV4-3 to TRBJ2-1, with 12 positions matching TRBD2. V lost 1 base and J lost 8; bases outside the gene matches: 9. CDR1 is LGHNA and CDR2 is YSLEER in the germline V gene. The CDR3 spans 17 residues.

The V call is TRBV6-1, the J call TRBJ2-7; 7 bases agree with TRBD2. Germline trimming cut 1 base from V and 7 bases from J; bases unmatched to any gene: 19. The CDR3 loop spans 18 amino acids. Looked up from germline, CDR1 is MNHNS and CDR2 is SASEGT. Here the CDR3 reads CASSEGRLGGAFPGEQYF. CDR3 nucleotides: TGTGCCAGCAGTGAAGGGAGGTTGGGAGGGGCCTTCCCGGGGGAGCAGTACTTC.

The gene calls are TRBV19 and TRBJ1-2, with D perhaps matching TRBD1 (6 bases). The germline V gene encodes CDR1 LNHDA and CDR2 SQIVND (reference sequence). The V end was cut by 5 bases, the J end by 2 bases, with 12 bases between. This CDR3 spans 14 amino acids. The DNA of the CDR3 is TGTGCCAGTAGTCCCGGCGGACAGAACTATGGCTACACCTTC. It is translated as CASSPGGQNYGYTF.

The chain carries TRBV7-8 and TRBJ2-3; D perhaps matches TRBD2 (5 bases). CDR3 length: 15 amino acids. Germline values: CDR1 SGHVS, CDR2 FQNEAQ. V lost 3 bases to trimming and J lost 4 bases, with 14 bases between them. CDR3 sequence reads: CASSFPPLLADTQYF. CDR3 bases: TGTGCCAGCAGCTTCCCCCCCCTACTAGCAGATACGCAGTATTTT.

The genes are TRBV13 and TRBJ1-1; TRBD1 aligns across 8 bases. The junction had 10 bases not matched to a gene; V was cut back by 6 bases and J by 1 base. Per germline, CDR1 PRHDT and CDR2 FYEKMQ (reference sequence). The CDR3 totals 16 residues. The DNA for the CDR3 is TGTGCCAGCAGACCGGACAGGGAGTGGGGGAACACTGAAGCTTTCTTT. Amino acid sequence: CASRPDREWGNTEAFF. The complete variable domain, with remaining parts taken from reference TRBV13 and TRBJ1-1, reads AAGVIQSPRHLIKEKRETATLKCYPIPRHDTVYWYQQGPGQDPQFLISFYEKMQSDKGSIPDRFSAQQFSDYHSELNMSSLELGDSALYFCASRPDREWGNTEAFFGQGTRLTVV.

This chain connects TRBV9 to TRBJ2-3; D uncertain. The germline V gene has CDR1 SGDLS and CDR2 YYNGEE. The CDR3 is made up of 15 amino acids. Trimming left V 2 bases short and J 2 bases short, with 12 bases between. CDR3 region: CASSVSTADTDTQYF. In DNA form, the CDR3 reads TGTGCCAGCAGCGTCAGTACTGCGGACACAGATACGCAGTATTTT.

The chain recombines TRBV7-6 with TRBJ1-3; 7 positions agree with TRBD1. The CDR3 covers 14 residues. Unmatched junction bases numbered 5, after V lost 4 bases and J lost 5 bases. Looked up from germline, CDR1 is SGHVS and CDR2 is FNYEAQ. CDR3 sequence reads: CASSSRTGRNTIYF. As DNA, the CDR3 is TGTGCCAGCAGCTCCCGGACAGGAAGAAACACCATATATTTT.

The V gene is TRBV5-6, the J gene TRBJ1-2, with 10 nucleotides matching TRBD1. The V segment lost 5 bases and the J segment 0 bases; nucleotides outside the gene matches: 4. Germline loops: CDR1 SGHDT, CDR2 YYEEEE. The length of the CDR3 is 15 residues. The CDR3 region is CASRPTGGANYGYTF. For the CDR3, the DNA is TGTGCCAGCAGGCCGACAGGGGGCGCTAACTATGGCTACACCTTC.

The rearrangement links TRBV6-5 to TRBJ2-7; 11 bases align to TRBD1. V was pared by 4 bases and J by 5 bases, with 4 bases of the junction left unmatched. The germline V gene encodes CDR1 MNHEY and CDR2 SVGAGI. CDR3 length: 14 amino acids. This CDR3 reads CASSFGQGAHEQYF. CDR3 DNA sequence: TGTGCCAGCAGTTTTGGACAGGGGGCTCACGAGCAGTACTTC.

In regard to this clone: At one of its ends the junction is not consistent with the germline gene, which may arise from a read error. This rearrangement joins TRBV7-7 to TRBJ2-3, with 7 bases lining up with TRBD1. The CDR3 is 15 amino acids. Germline V gene sequence: CDR1 SSHAT, CDR2 FNYEAQ (reference sequence). The CDR3 sequence: CASSLVGGDADTQYF. The CDR3 DNA reads as TGTGCTAGCAGCTTAGTAGGGGGCGACGCAGATACGCAGTATTTT.

This clone came up many times. The rearrangement uses TRBV11-2 and TRBJ2-7, with TRBD2 identical over 14 bases. This CDR3 has 19 amino acids. Germline V CDR1 and CDR2: SGHAT, FQNNGV. V shed 5 bases, J shed 1 base, and the junction held 13 bases outside the gene matches. The CDR3 DNA is TGTGCCAGCAGCCGATTTCGGGGACTAGCGGGAGAGGATTCCTACGAGCAGTACTTC. Its translation is CASSRFRGLAGEDSYEQYF.

The V gene is TRBV5-6, the J gene TRBJ2-7, with D maybe TRBD2 (5 bases). Trimming removed 2 bases from V and 3 bases from J, with 9 bases in between. This CDR3 contains 13 residues. Germline CDR1 and CDR2: SGHDT and YYEEEE. DNA of the CDR3: TGTGCCAGCAGCTTACCGAGCGGCTACGAGCAGTACTTC. It yields the protein CASSLPSGYEQYF.

This clone was counted between two and nine times. The chain joins TRBV12-3 or TRBV12-4 to TRBJ1-1, with D uncertain. The CDR3 runs 13 residues. Deletions cut 3 bases from V and 6 bases from J, with 11 bases between. The CDR3 loop reads CASSFLPKPEAFF. The DNA of the CDR3 is TGTGCCAGCAGTTTCTTACCAAAGCCTGAAGCTTTCTTT.

This clone was counted a single time. J is TRBJ2-3 and V is TRBV19; D not resolved. CDR3 length: 12 residues. In germline, CDR1 is LNHDA, CDR2 SQIVND (reference sequence). The V end lost 3 bases, the J end lost 3 bases, and 4 bases lay between the germline ends. The CDR3 DNA reads as TGTGCCAGTAGTATGAGGACAGATACGCAGTATTTT. Amino acid sequence: CASSMRTDTQYF.

This chain links TRBV6-5 with TRBJ2-1; possibly TRBD2 for D (7 bases). The CDR3 is 14 amino acids. Per the germline V gene, CDR1 is MNHEY and CDR2 is SVGAGI. The germline V and J ends were trimmed by 6 bases and 9 bases, with 18 bases remaining between them. This CDR3 is CASRPGGGSTEQFF. CDR3 DNA: TGTGCCAGCAGACCTGGGGGCGGGAGTACTGAGCAGTTCTTC.

The chain carries TRBV28 and TRBJ1-1, with 8 bases fitting TRBD1. The CDR3 sequence is 15 residues long. Unmatched junction bases numbered 7, after V lost 3 bases and J lost 4 bases. Germline CDR1 MDHEN, CDR2 SYDVKM. The CDR3 sequence: CASSFYRGGSTEAFF. The CDR3, as DNA: TGTGCCAGCAGTTTCTACAGGGGGGGGAGCACTGAAGCTTTCTTT.

The genes are TRBV2 and TRBJ2-1; possible D gene TRBD1, 5 bases. This CDR3 is 17 amino acids long. The germline gives CDR1 SNHLY, CDR2 FYNNEI. V shed 2 bases and J shed 3 bases, with 17 bases lying between them. DNA of the CDR3: TGTGCCAGCAGTGAAACCTTACAGGAAATAGTCTACAATGAGCAGTTCTTC. Protein: CASSETLQEIVYNEQFF.

This chain uses TRBV28 with TRBJ2-7, with 7 bases that match TRBD2. The CDR3 spans 16 residues. Germline lookup yields CDR1 MDHEN and CDR2 SYDVKM. Trimming removed 2 bases from V and 1 base from J; junction bases left unmatched: 8. The CDR3 is CASSLVSSGASYEQYF. The DNA for the CDR3 is TGTGCCAGCAGTTTAGTGTCTAGCGGAGCTTCCTACGAGCAGTACTTC.

The chain combines TRBV18 with TRBJ2-2, with 9 bases lining up with TRBD1. Germline CDR1 is KGHSH and CDR2 is LQKENI. The V and J ends lost 6 bases and 1 base, in that order; junction bases with no gene match: 6. This CDR3 has 16 residues. This CDR3 is CASSYTGGLNTGELFF. DNA of the CDR3: TGTGCCAGCTCTTACACAGGGGGCCTGAACACCGGGGAGCTGTTTTTT.

The rearrangement joins TRBV6-6 to TRBJ1-2, with 11 bases lining up with TRBD1. The V gene's germline CDR1 is MNHNY and CDR2 SVGAGI (reference sequence). The junction had 7 bases not matched to a gene; V was cut back by 4 bases and J by 3 bases. The CDR3 contains 16 residues. This CDR3 is CASSSQGQGEDYGYTF. DNA of the CDR3: TGTGCCAGCAGTTCGCAGGGACAGGGGGAGGACTATGGCTACACCTTC.

The CDR3 is CASSLDREEKLFF. The CDR3 DNA is TGTGCCAGCAGCTTGGATAGGGAGGAAAAACTGTTTTTT. The chain couples TRBV5-4 to TRBJ1-4; no reliable D call. Between the trimmed V and J ends, which lost 0 bases and 8 bases, there was a span of 8 bases. In germline, CDR1 is SGHNT, CDR2 YYREEE (reference sequence). The CDR3 has 13 residues.

V usage is TRBV6-6 and J usage is TRBJ2-2; D is unclear. Germline V gives CDR1 MNHNY, CDR2 SVGAGI (reference sequence). With 0 bases removed from V and 1 base from J, the gap between germline ends came to 6 bases. The CDR3 loop spans 15 amino acids. CDR3 nucleotides: TGTGCCAGCAGTTACTCTTTAGAGAACACCGGGGAGCTGTTTTTT. Its protein product is CASSYSLENTGELFF.

The V call is TRBV7-3, the J call TRBJ2-3; TRBD1 matches at 12 bases. CDR3 length: 19 residues. Trimming at V came to 5 bases and at J to 0 bases, leaving 12 bases not matched to a gene. Germline V gene sequence: CDR1 SGHTA, CDR2 FQGTGA. CDR3 protein: CASSAPGTGGGYSTDTQYF. CDR3 sequence (DNA): TGTGCCAGCAGCGCCCCCGGGACAGGGGGCGGTTACAGCACAGATACGCAGTATTTT.

The CDR3 nucleotides are TGCGCCAGCAGCCAAGTAGCAACCGGGAGGAGCACCGGGGAGCTGTTTTTT. Amino acids: CASSQVATGRSTGELFF. The chain joins TRBV4-1 to TRBJ2-2, with 7 bases lining up with TRBD2. CDR3 size: 17 residues. Unmatched junction bases numbered 9, after V lost 1 base and J lost 4 bases. In germline, CDR1 is MGHRA, CDR2 YSYEKL.

V is TRBV28 and J is TRBJ2-7; no firm D call. Germline V lookup: CDR1 MDHEN, CDR2 SYDVKM. The CDR3 runs 12 residues. Deletions cut 10 bases from V and 1 base from J, with 11 bases between. CDR3 bases: TGTGCCACCCTGACACCGTCCTACGAGCAGTACTTC. Translated, it gives CATLTPSYEQYF. The full variable domain, its missing parts supplied by reference TRBV28 and TRBJ2-7, is DVKVTQSSRYLVKRTGEKVFLECVQDMDHENMFWYRQDPGLGLRLIYFSYDVKMKEKGDIPEGYSVSREKKERFSLILESASTNQTSMYLCATLTPSYEQYFGPGTRLTVT.

The chain combines TRBV3-1 (or the pseudogene TRBV3-2) with TRBJ2-2, with D perhaps TRBD1 (7 bases). The CDR3 is 16 amino acids. V was pared by 4 bases and J by 2 bases, with 14 bases between. CDR1 LGHDT and CDR2 YNNKEL come from the germline V gene (reference sequence). In nucleotides, the CDR3 is TGTGCCAGCAGCCCCTTCCAGGGGGGAAACACCGGGGAGCTGTTTTTT. It specifies CASSPFQGGNTGELFF.

The V call is TRBV6-1, the J call TRBJ1-1; no reliable D call. Trimming took 0 bases from V and 2 from J, leaving 7 bases between them. From germline, CDR1 is MNHNS and CDR2 SASEGT. The CDR3 totals 14 residues. This chain's CDR3 is CASSEASVNTEAFF. For the CDR3, the DNA is TGTGCCAGCAGTGAAGCCTCCGTAAACACTGAAGCTTTCTTT.

J is TRBJ2-7 and V is TRBV5-1; maybe TRBD2 (5 bases). This CDR3 spans 12 amino acids. Germline CDR1 is SGHRS and CDR2 is YFSETQ. Deletions cut 3 bases from V and 3 bases from J, with 7 bases between. The CDR3 is CASSYAGYEQYF. The CDR3 nucleotides are TGCGCCAGCAGCTACGCGGGCTACGAGCAGTACTTC.

The rearrangement joins TRBV24-1 to TRBJ2-1; maybe TRBD1 (5 bases). The CDR3 sequence is 12 residues long. Germline V gene data show CDR1 as KGHDR and CDR2 as SFDVKD. V was pared by 5 bases and J by 8 bases, with 9 bases between. The CDR3 reads CATSAGKDEQFF. CDR3 sequence (DNA): TGTGCCACCAGTGCAGGGAAGGATGAGCAGTTCTTC.